This record covers a single TCR beta chain. Its antigen remains unidentified. V lost 5 bases and J lost 6, with 13 bases in between. The CDR3 runs 14 residues. Germline CDR1 and CDR2: LNHDA and SQIVND (reference sequence). This sample was taken from a study of radiation and T cells in renal cell carcinoma. Study-wide results and caveats: Top tumor clonotypes rose in blood 2 weeks post-radiation, then contracted.

Time point in this sample: blood 4 weeks post-SBRT, at nephrectomy. The treatment: 15 Gy SBRT to primary tumor, nephrectomy 4 weeks later. The tumor was a clear cell renal cell carcinoma. Clones were read by immunoSEQ multiplex PCR, and TCRdb kept only the in-frame ones, dropping some. The sample contains around 180,000 clones, about nine tenths of which appear only once. The chain uses TRBV19 and TRBJ2-2, with D perhaps matching TRBD1 (6 bases). Sequencing was performed on blood, taken from a patient whose treatment included radiotherapy and nephrectomy. This clonotype was obtained from a woman in her fifties or sixties with renal cell carcinoma. CDR3 amino acids: CASSLGGGAGELFF. The CDR3, as DNA: TGTGCCAGTAGTCTAGGGGGTGGGGCCGGGGAGCTGTTTTTT.